This T cell receptor beta chain is drawn from a study of blood T cell repertoires in COVID-19. Whole-study context: T cells, B-cell-depleted T cells, or PBMCs supplied cDNA or gDNA.

The Seattle patients, enrolled during active infection, were followed longitudinally. This CDR3 spans 15 amino acids. Germline CDR1 and CDR2: SGHAT and FQNNGV. V was shortened by 2 bases and J by 4 bases, with 12 bases between the two germline ends. Per the authors' pipeline: Amplification of reference gene primers provided the estimated nucleated cell counts. The method was immunoSEQ multiplex PCR; TCRdb's version includes in-frame clones alone and lacks a portion of them. D and trimming come from the DNA, and the V and J calls and clone size come from that table. Of roughly 340,000 clones listed, about 89% were seen once; the top ten hold about 3%.

The receptor was isolated from a young woman with COVID-19, enrolled during active disease. The V and J genes are TRBV11-2 and TRBJ2-1; D is uncertain. The specimen sequenced was peripheral blood. Here the CDR3 DNA reads TGTGCCAGCAGCTTATCGAACAACCTTTACAATGAGCAGTTCTTC. It is translated as CASSLSNNLYNEQFF.